Here is one T cell receptor (beta chain) with its context. This sample includes further DNA sequences coding for the same CDR3. Produced via immunoSEQ multiplex PCR; TCRdb's table is partial and in-frame only. The table includes about 160,000 clones, roughly 93% detected once. The record originates from a study of control samples from healthy donors and cancer patients. Germline V gene sequence: CDR1 SGHRS, CDR2 YFSETQ. CDR3 length equals 12 residues. V dropped 2 bases and J dropped 5 bases, with 7 bases sitting between them. The V and J genes are TRBV5-1 and TRBJ1-1, with D maybe TRBD1 (6 bases). The clonotype comes from a woman aged 60-75 years in good health. The material sequenced was blood. The chain's CDR3 is CASSLQGTEAFF. In DNA, the CDR3 is TGCGCCAGCAGCTTACAGGGTACTGAAGCTTTCTTT.